These 28 T cell receptor beta chains came from one sample sequenced in a study of cytomegalovirus exposure and HLA in healthy donors. Sequencing used immunoSEQ multiplex PCR; TCRdb keeps in-frame clones, though not all of them. This sample has roughly 75,000 clones, with 94% found just once. The sequenced sample was PBMCs. These receptors came from a woman aged 18-30 years in good health and CMV-seronegative.

The chain employs TRBV18 and TRBJ2-5; TRBD1 is a possible D gene (6 bases). Trimming took 3 bases from V and 2 from J, leaving 10 bases between them. This CDR3 has 14 amino acids. Germline V gene data show CDR1 as KGHSH and CDR2 as LQKENI. Here the CDR3 DNA reads TGTGCCAGCTCACCCGAGGACAGACAAGAGACCCAGTACTTC. Residues: CASSPEDRQETQYF.

The chain is built from TRBV11-3 and TRBJ2-7, with D perhaps TRBD1 (5 bases). CDR3 length: 14 residues. The germline gives CDR1 SGHNT, CDR2 YENEEA. V lost 5 bases and J lost 2, with 13 bases in between. The CDR3 spells CASSEAGLTYEQYF. In DNA, the CDR3 is TGTGCCAGCAGCGAGGCAGGGTTAACCTACGAGCAGTACTTC.

The chain employs TRBV28 and TRBJ2-7, with 8 positions matching TRBD1. V dropped 6 bases and J dropped 6; count of bases not matched to a gene: 13. This CDR3 contains 15 residues. CDR1 MDHEN and CDR2 SYDVKM come from the germline V gene. The CDR3 nucleotides are TGTGCCAGCAGCAAACTTGACAGGGGTTTGGGCGAGCAGTACTTC. Protein: CASSKLDRGLGEQYF.

The V gene is TRBV29-1, the J gene TRBJ2-5; D is perhaps TRBD2 (7 bases). The ends were cut back, 6 bases at V and 4 bases at J, with 21 bases in the middle. Germline CDR1 SQVTM, CDR2 ANQGSEA. CDR3 size: 15 residues. The CDR3 is CSVGGGGGSLETQYF. CDR3 in DNA: TGCAGCGTGGGGGGCGGCGGCGGGAGTTTAGAGACCCAGTACTTC.

This sequence joins TRBV30 and TRBJ2-5; weak D call: TRBD2 (7 bases). The CDR3 totals 15 residues. The germline CDR1 and CDR2 sequences are GTSNPN and SVGIG (reference sequence). Trimming took 1 base from V and 5 from J, leaving 17 bases between them. The DNA of the CDR3 is TGTGCCTGGAGTGAGGGGGGGGACGACACGGAGACCCAGTACTTC. Translating gives CAWSEGGDDTETQYF.

This rearrangement joins TRBV2 to TRBJ1-2, with 7 bases identical to TRBD1. J lost 1 base, V lost 6 bases, and 5 bases had no gene match. Germline values: CDR1 SNHLY, CDR2 FYNNEI. The CDR3 spans 14 residues. The DNA of the CDR3 is TGTGCCAGCAGGTCCACAGGGGTTAACTATGGCTACACCTTC. This translates into CASRSTGVNYGYTF.

The chain is built from TRBV2 and TRBJ1-1; TRBD1 aligns across 7 bases. CDR3 length: 14 amino acids. CDR1 and CDR2 (germline): SNHLY, FYNNEI. Trimming removed 6 bases from V and 4 bases from J; junction bases left unmatched: 8. As DNA, the CDR3 is TGTGCCAGCAGGGAAACAGGGGATGTCACTGAAGCTTTCTTT. The encoded protein is CASRETGDVTEAFF.

This clone was recorded only once. J is TRBJ2-3 and V is TRBV30; the match to TRBD2 covers 9 bases. The CDR3 has 16 amino acids. Germline-derived CDR1 and CDR2 are GTSNPN and SVGIG (reference sequence). V was clipped by 1 base and J by 1 base; unmatched bases: 6. The DNA of the CDR3 is TGTGCCTGGAGTGAATCAGCTAGCGGGGGCACAGATACGCAGTATTTT. Residues: CAWSESASGGTDTQYF.

The rearrangement joins TRBV6-1 to TRBJ2-5; 7 nucleotides match TRBD1. The V segment lost 6 bases and the J segment 3 bases; nucleotides outside the gene matches: 10. This CDR3 contains 15 residues. The germline gives CDR1 MNHNS, CDR2 SASEGT. CDR3 region: CASSGVDRWEETQYF. The CDR3 coding sequence is TGTGCCAGCAGCGGGGTGGACAGGTGGGAAGAGACCCAGTACTTC.

The chain links TRBV4-1 to TRBJ2-1; D is unclear. CDR3 length: 14 residues. Germline assignment: CDR1 MGHRA and CDR2 YSYEKL. V lost 1 base, J lost 10 bases, and 14 bases lay in between. CDR3 sequence reads: CASSQVGGQGEQFF. The DNA of the CDR3 is TGCGCCAGCAGCCAAGTTGGCGGCCAAGGAGAGCAGTTCTTC.

This chain joins TRBV5-1 and TRBJ2-7; unclear D gene. Germline values: CDR1 SGHRS, CDR2 YFSETQ. The CDR3 consists of 13 residues. Trimming left V 5 bases short and J 3 bases short, with 12 bases between. CDR3 residues: CASRETYYYEQYF. The CDR3 DNA reads as TGCGCCAGCAGAGAGACATATTACTACGAGCAGTACTTC.

The chain combines TRBV5-6 with TRBJ2-7; 7 bases align to TRBD1. There are 16 residues in the CDR3. J was trimmed by 0 bases and V by 2 bases; bases with no gene match: 8. CDR1 is SGHDT and CDR2 is YYEEEE in the germline V gene. CDR3 bases: TGTGCCAGCAGCTTAGGGCCAGGGGGAAACTCCTACGAGCAGTACTTC. Translated, it gives CASSLGPGGNSYEQYF.

The genes are TRBV7-9 and TRBJ2-5; 11 bases fit TRBD2. The CDR3 covers 14 residues. CDR1 SEHNR and CDR2 FQNEAQ come from the germline V gene (reference sequence). V lost 5 bases, J lost 3 bases, and 2 bases stayed unmatched. Here the CDR3 reads CASSMGLAEETQYF. CDR3 sequence (DNA): TGTGCCAGCAGCATGGGACTAGCGGAAGAGACCCAGTACTTC. The full variable domain, its missing parts supplied by reference TRBV7-9 and TRBJ2-5, is DTGVSQNPRHKITKRGQNVTFRCDPISEHNRLYWYRQTLGQGPEFLTYFQNEAQLEKSRLLSDRFSAERPKGSFSTLEIQRTEQGDSAMYLCASSMGLAEETQYFGPGTRLLVL.

The chain uses TRBV28 and TRBJ2-7, with TRBD2 matching 9 bases. This CDR3 has 13 amino acids. Unmatched junction bases numbered 6, after V lost 7 bases and J lost 5 bases. Germline values: CDR1 MDHEN, CDR2 SYDVKM. In nucleotides, the CDR3 is TGTGCCAGCAATCTAGCGGGATTACACGAGCAGTACTTC. Translating it yields CASNLAGLHEQYF. Based on the CDR3 plus reference TRBV28 and TRBJ2-7, the full variable domain is DVKVTQSSRYLVKRTGEKVFLECVQDMDHENMFWYRQDPGLGLRLIYFSYDVKMKEKGDIPEGYSVSREKKERFSLILESASTNQTSMYLCASNLAGLHEQYFGPGTRLTVT.

The chain links TRBV5-1 to TRBJ1-3; 9 bases align to TRBD1. The CDR3 sequence is 17 residues long. V was pared by 4 bases and J by 0 bases, with 8 bases of the junction left unmatched. Germline V gene lookup returns CDR1 SGHRS and CDR2 YFSETQ. The CDR3 spells CASSPGQGLVSGNTIYF. The CDR3 DNA is TGCGCCAGCAGCCCGGGACAGGGTTTGGTCTCTGGAAACACCATATATTTT. Full variable domain (missing parts from reference TRBV5-1 and TRBJ1-3): KAGVTQTPRYLIKTRGQQVTLSCSPISGHRSVSWYQQTPGQGLQFLFEYFSETQRNKGNFPGRFSGRQFSNSRSEMNVSTLELGDSALYLCASSPGQGLVSGNTIYFGEGSWLTVV.

The gene calls are TRBV7-8 and TRBJ2-7, with TRBD1 matching over 9 bases. Trimming at V came to 1 base and at J to 1 base, leaving 5 bases not matched to a gene. This CDR3 has 16 amino acids. Germline CDR1 reads SGHVS; CDR2 reads FQNEAQ. The DNA for the CDR3 is TGTGCCAGCAGCTTAGTGGAGACAGGGGGTTCCTACGAGCAGTACTTC. Translating it yields CASSLVETGGSYEQYF. Together with reference TRBV7-8 and TRBJ2-7, the CDR3 gives the full variable domain: GAGVSQSPRYKVAKRGQDVALRCDPISGHVSLFWYQQALGQGPEFLTYFQNEAQLDKSGLPSDRFFAERPEGSVSTLKIQRTQQEDSAVYLCASSLVETGGSYEQYFGPGTRLTVT.

The chain links TRBV4-2 to TRBJ1-3; D uncertain. V was clipped by 0 bases and J by 3 bases, with 15 bases between them. The germline V gene encodes CDR1 LGHNA and CDR2 YNFKEQ. The CDR3 totals 17 residues. CDR3 sequence (DNA): TGTGCCAGCAGCCAAGATAGCCGCATTAGGAGTGGAAACACCATATATTTT. Its translation is CASSQDSRIRSGNTIYF.

Notes on this clone: This sample includes further DNA sequences coding for the same CDR3. This rearrangement joins TRBV29-1 to TRBJ2-2; D unclear. Germline CDR1 is SQVTM and CDR2 is ANQGSEA. CDR3 size: 13 residues. V lost 4 bases and J 2 bases, leaving 8 bases between the germline ends. This CDR3 reads CSVVNSNTGELFF. CDR3 bases: TGCAGCGTTGTAAACAGTAACACCGGGGAGCTGTTTTTT.

This chain connects TRBV5-1 to TRBJ1-2, with D uncertain. Germline lookup yields CDR1 SGHRS and CDR2 YFSETQ. V dropped 3 bases and J dropped 6 bases, with 15 bases sitting between them. The CDR3 sequence is 14 residues long. This chain's CDR3 is CASSSGASVNGYTF. CDR3 nucleotide sequence: TGCGCCAGCAGCTCGGGAGCCTCGGTGAATGGCTACACCTTC.

The genes are TRBV6-1 and TRBJ2-3; possibly TRBD1 for D (5 bases). The CDR3 loop spans 16 amino acids. Trimming took 0 bases from V and 6 from J, leaving 16 bases between them. The V gene's germline CDR1 is MNHNS and CDR2 SASEGT. In DNA form, the CDR3 reads TGTGCCAGCAGTGAAGCGATTGGTAGGGGCGCGGATACGCAGTATTTT. Its protein is CASSEAIGRGADTQYF.

The chain uses TRBV27 and TRBJ2-1; 7 nucleotides line up with TRBD2. The CDR3 is 16 amino acids. V shed 3 bases, J shed 4 bases, and the junction held 9 bases outside the gene matches. Per the germline V gene, CDR1 is MNHEY and CDR2 is SMNVEV (reference sequence). The CDR3 reads CASSFWASGNYNEQFF. DNA for the CDR3: TGTGCCAGCAGTTTTTGGGCTAGCGGAAATTACAATGAGCAGTTCTTC.

The rearrangement uses TRBV10-3 and TRBJ2-7; tentatively, D is TRBD1 (5 bases). Germline assignment: CDR1 ENHRY and CDR2 SYGVKD. There are 16 residues in the CDR3. V lost 6 bases and J 2 bases, leaving 20 bases between the germline ends. CDR3 coding DNA: TGTGCCATCAGCCAACAGGCCTCGTCCGGAACCTACGAGCAGTACTTC. Protein product: CAISQQASSGTYEQYF.

The chain links TRBV28 to TRBJ2-4; 11 bases align to TRBD2. With 6 bases clipped from V and 7 bases from J, the junction kept 5 bases outside the gene matches. The germline V gene encodes CDR1 MDHEN and CDR2 SYDVKM. The CDR3 sequence is 14 residues long. The CDR3 nucleotides read TGTGCCAGCAGCGATACTAGCGGGAGCAACATTCAGTACTTC. Its protein is CASSDTSGSNIQYF.

This chain joins TRBV5-1 and TRBJ2-1; 9 positions agree with TRBD1. The junction had 4 bases not matched to a gene; V was cut back by 0 bases and J by 0 bases. Germline values: CDR1 SGHRS, CDR2 YFSETQ. The CDR3 contains 17 residues. The CDR3 DNA reads TGCGCCAGCAGCTTGGAAACAGGGGGCTTCTCCTACAATGAGCAGTTCTTC. This gives the protein CASSLETGGFSYNEQFF.

The genes are TRBV5-4 and TRBJ2-3; 15 bases agree with TRBD2. CDR1 is SGHNT, CDR2 YYREEE, per germline (reference sequence). V trimming: 4 bases; J trimming: 7 bases; junction bases outside the gene matches: 10. This CDR3 contains 17 residues. The CDR3 region has the DNA TGTGCCAGCAGCAAGGGACTAGCGGGGGGCATGGGGCATACGCAGTATTTT. This encodes CASSKGLAGGMGHTQYF.

The chain recombines TRBV27 with TRBJ1-5; 8 bases map to TRBD1. Germline lookup yields CDR1 MNHEY and CDR2 SMNVEV (reference sequence). CDR3 size: 15 residues. The J segment lost 6 bases and the V segment lost 1 base, leaving 5 bases of the junction unmatched. DNA for the CDR3: TGTGCCAGCAGTTTATTCGGACAGGGTCTTCAGCCCCAGCATTTT. Translation: CASSLFGQGLQPQHF.

V is TRBV19 and J is TRBJ2-7; weak D call: TRBD2 (7 bases). The CDR3 has 15 residues. Germline loops: CDR1 LNHDA, CDR2 SQIVND (reference sequence). V was cut by 4 bases and J by 4 bases, with 17 bases left in between. CDR3 sequence reads: CASSKGGVSRYEQYF. CDR3 DNA sequence: TGTGCCAGTAGTAAAGGGGGGGTCTCCAGGTACGAGCAGTACTTC.

The V gene is TRBV18, the J gene TRBJ2-1; maybe TRBD2 (7 bases). Germline V gene lookup returns CDR1 KGHSH and CDR2 LQKENI. Trimming took 3 bases from V and 2 from J, leaving 20 bases between them. The CDR3 contains 18 residues. The CDR3 bases are TGTGCCAGCTCACCTAGGGGGGCGGCGGGGGAGCCCTACAATGAGCAGTTCTTC. This gives the protein CASSPRGAAGEPYNEQFF.